These T cell receptor beta chains were read from a single sample in a study of blood T cell repertoires in COVID-19. Assay: immunoSEQ multiplex PCR; the TCRdb copy retains only in-frame clones and omits some. Of approximately 45,000 clones listed, over 70% were seen once; the top ten hold more than 2%. The sequenced material came from peripheral blood. The receptors come from a woman older than 75 with COVID-19, enrolled during active disease. Each CDR3 is given with its conserved first and last residue. A D gene is named only where the DNA matches it firmly. Some rows have no size entry. The others give once, few or many, or a class for an expanded clone.

TRBJ2-4 16 NA NA TRBV18 CASSPPESGNKNIQYF TGTGCCAGCTCACCACCAGAGTCAGGGAACAAAAACATTCAGTACTTC
TRBJ1-3 16 TRBD1 NA TRBV2 CASSTQGPKSGNTIYF TGTGCCAGCAGTACACAGGGGCCCAAATCTGGAAACACCATATATTTT
TRBJ2-3 15 TRBD1 NA TRBV6-2/TRBV6-3 CASSPTGVRSDTQYF TGTGCCAGCAGTCCGACAGGGGTTAGGTCAGATACGCAGTATTTT
TRBJ2-2 13 NA NA TRBV2 CASKGSRTGELFF TGTGCCAGCAAAGGTAGCCGGACCGGGGAGCTGTTTTTT
TRBJ2-5 15 TRBD2 NA TRBV5-1 CASSSTSGGRETQYF TGCGCCAGCAGCTCTACTAGCGGGGGGAGAGAGACCCAGTACTTC
TRBJ1-1 13 NA NA TRBV7-9 CASRAGQNTEAFF TGTGCCAGCAGGGCAGGACAGAACACTGAAGCTTTCTTT
TRBJ1-1 13 NA NA TRBV11-3 CASSPGGGLGAFF TGTGCCAGCAGCCCCGGGGGGGGTCTGGGAGCTTTCTTT
TRBJ1-2 17 NA NA TRBV28 CASSSYRDTKPNYGYTF TGTGCCAGCAGTTCCTACCGGGACACCAAACCTAACTATGGCTACACCTTC
TRBJ2-2 15 NA once TRBV28 CASREGQRMFGELFF TGTGCCAGCAGGGAGGGACAGAGGATGTTCGGGGAGCTGTTTTTT
TRBJ1-2 12 TRBD1 NA TRBV14 CASSGQGLSYTF TGTGCCAGCAGCGGACAGGGTCTGAGCTACACCTTC
TRBJ2-1 16 TRBD2 once TRBV5-4 CASSLGGGAGYNEQFF TGTGCCAGCAGCTTGGGCGGGGGGGCCGGCTACAATGAGCAGTTCTTC
TRBJ1-1 12 NA NA TRBV6-6 CASSYSYTEAFF TGTGCCAGCAGTTACAGCTACACTGAAGCTTTCTTT